Included here is one T cell receptor beta chain sequence, with context. Trimming took off 8 bases at V and 2 bases at J, with 19 bases between the two ends. The CDR3 has 15 residues. CDR1 is MDHEN and CDR2 is SYDVKM in the germline V gene. These data originate in a study of blood T cell repertoires in COVID-19. Study information: Acute-phase and convalescent COVID-19 samples originated in the United States, Italy and Spain.

As processed by the authors: Using reference gene primer amplification, nucleated cell counts were estimated. Method: immunoSEQ multiplex PCR; TCRdb's copy keeps in-frame clones and lacks some. V and J calls and clone size are given by that table; D and trimming were obtained from the DNA. The sample consists of 150,000 to 200,000 clones, around 89% of them appearing once. Sequencing was carried out using peripheral blood. The sequence was collected from a human donor in a cohort sampled during active COVID-19. The chain recombines TRBV28 with TRBJ2-7; D may be TRBD2 (5 bases). The DNA for the CDR3 is TGTGCCAGCGGTGGAAGCGGAGACCCGGCCTACGAGCAGTACTTC. Its translation: CASGGSGDPAYEQYF. The whole variable domain, filled in from reference TRBV28 and TRBJ2-7, reads DVKVTQSSRYLVKRTGEKVFLECVQDMDHENMFWYRQDPGLGLRLIYFSYDVKMKEKGDIPEGYSVSREKKERFSLILESASTNQTSMYLCASGGSGDPAYEQYFGPGTRLTVT.